These 15 T cell receptor beta chains were all obtained from the same sample, sequenced in a study of blood T cell repertoires in COVID-19. Measured with immunoSEQ multiplex PCR; TCRdb has only the in-frame clones, and not every one. This table has roughly 260,000 clones, around 90% appearing once. Source material: PBMCs or T cells enriched from blood (not recorded which). The receptors were sampled from a woman aged 25 to 45 with acute COVID-19.

The V gene is TRBV6-1, the J gene TRBJ1-1; 8 bases fit TRBD1. Trimming cost V 2 bases and J 5 bases; bases outside gene matches: 4. This CDR3 has 14 amino acids. Germline values: CDR1 MNHNS, CDR2 SASEGT. CDR3 sequence reads: CASSENRGLTEAFF. The CDR3 bases are TGTGCCAGCAGTGAAAACAGGGGGTTAACTGAAGCTTTCTTT.

The CDR3 DNA sequence: TGTGCTAGTGGTTTTGGGGGGGCTGAAGCTTTCTTT. Translating it yields CASGFGGAEAFF. The V call is TRBV12-5, the J call TRBJ1-1; D may be TRBD1 (5 bases). Germline assignment: CDR1 LGHNT and CDR2 FRNRAP. V gave up 3 bases and J gave up 6 bases, with 8 bases separating them. The CDR3 is 12 residues long.

The chain carries TRBV4-1 and TRBJ1-2; the D is unclear. The V gene lost 4 bases and the J gene lost 6 bases, with 27 bases spanning the gap. Germline assignment: CDR1 MGHRA and CDR2 YSYEKL. The CDR3 spans 18 residues. Here the CDR3 reads CASSPILGNRAAGDGYTF. CDR3 coding DNA: TGCGCCAGCAGCCCCATATTAGGGAACCGGGCCGCCGGGGATGGCTACACCTTC.

The chain recombines TRBV5-1 with TRBJ2-3, with 8 positions matching TRBD1. The V segment lost 7 bases and the J segment 2 bases; nucleotides outside the gene matches: 9. From germline, CDR1 is SGHRS and CDR2 YFSETQ. The CDR3 extends over 15 amino acids. The CDR3 sequence: CASGSDRAFTDTQYF. CDR3 nucleotides: TGCGCCAGCGGGTCGGACAGGGCTTTCACAGATACGCAGTATTTT.

Only one count was recorded for this clone. Different DNA sequences within this sample yield the same CDR3. V and J are TRBV5-6 and TRBJ2-7, with D perhaps matching TRBD2 (5 bases). CDR1 is SGHDT and CDR2 is YYEEEE in the germline V gene. Deletions cut 4 bases from V and 1 base from J, with 6 bases between. CDR3 length: 12 residues. Here the CDR3 DNA reads TGTGCCAGCAGCCGAGGGTCCTACGAGCAGTACTTC. It specifies CASSRGSYEQYF.

The J gene is TRBJ2-1, the V gene TRBV27, with 7 bases lining up with TRBD2. The CDR3 extends over 19 amino acids. Trimming took 4 bases from V and 7 from J; bases not matched to a gene: 22. Germline-derived CDR1 and CDR2 are MNHEY and SMNVEV (reference sequence). The CDR3 protein is CASSSRTSSSESLGNEQFF. CDR3 nucleotide sequence: TGTGCCAGCAGTTCTCGGACTAGTTCTTCGGAGTCACTAGGTAATGAGCAGTTCTTC.

V is TRBV6-1 and J is TRBJ1-1, with D possibly TRBD1 on 6 matching bases. The CDR3 covers 17 residues. Trimming left V 1 base short and J 4 bases short, with 19 bases between. The germline V gene has CDR1 MNHNS and CDR2 SASEGT. CDR3 nucleotide sequence: TGTGCCAGCAGTGAAGGGGCCTCGGGGGGCGCGGGCACTGAAGCTTTCTTT. This translates into CASSEGASGGAGTEAFF.

The chain recombines TRBV27 with TRBJ2-1; 13 bases are a match to TRBD2. The CDR3 is 16 residues long. Germline loops: CDR1 MNHEY, CDR2 SMNVEV (reference sequence). Trimming at V came to 6 bases and at J to 5 bases, leaving 7 bases not matched to a gene. This CDR3 is CASSPEGTSGNNEQFF. The CDR3 DNA sequence: TGTGCCAGCAGCCCAGAGGGGACTAGCGGGAACAATGAGCAGTTCTTC.

The rearrangement uses TRBV29-1 and TRBJ1-1, with a possible D match to TRBD1 (6 bases). Germline V lookup: CDR1 SQVTM, CDR2 ANQGSEA. V was shortened by 2 bases and J by 1 base, with 14 bases between the two germline ends. This CDR3 comprises 15 residues. CDR3 amino acids: CSVERVGAGNTEAFF. CDR3 sequence (DNA): TGCAGCGTTGAACGTGTGGGGGCAGGGAACACTGAAGCTTTCTTT.

This clone was detected once. Other DNA sequences from this sample encode an identical CDR3 as well. This chain links TRBV29-1 with TRBJ1-5, with D possibly TRBD1 on 5 matching bases. V was shortened by 5 bases and J by 4 bases, with 12 bases between the two germline ends. This CDR3 has 13 amino acids. The germline gives CDR1 SQVTM, CDR2 ANQGSEA. The CDR3 loop is CSVSGDGNQPQHF. The DNA for the CDR3 is TGCAGCGTTTCGGGGGATGGTAATCAGCCCCAGCATTTT.

J is TRBJ1-5 and V is TRBV24-1; 10 bases are shared with TRBD1. With V trimmed by 5 bases and J by 4 bases, 7 bases remained unmatched. The CDR3 totals 16 residues. CDR1 and CDR2 from the germline V gene are KGHDR and SFDVKD. CDR3 loop: CATSGAGTGVNQPQHF. CDR3 coding DNA: TGTGCCACCAGTGGTGCCGGGACAGGGGTAAATCAGCCCCAGCATTTT.

In this sample, this clone turned up once. The rearrangement links TRBV19 to TRBJ2-7, with 10 bases lining up with TRBD2. V dropped 5 bases and J dropped 5; count of bases not matched to a gene: 12. CDR3 length: 16 amino acids. Germline loops: CDR1 LNHDA, CDR2 SQIVND (reference sequence). In DNA form, the CDR3 reads TGTGCCAGTAGTCCCCGCGCTAGCGGGAGTCACAACGAGCAGTACTTC. As protein: CASSPRASGSHNEQYF.

The chain links TRBV28 to TRBJ1-1, with 11 bases fitting TRBD1. Germline CDR1 is MDHEN and CDR2 is SYDVKM. The CDR3 has 13 amino acids. Trimming removed 8 bases from V and 6 bases from J; junction bases left unmatched: 5. CDR3 nucleotide sequence: TGTGCCAGCTGCTTGGGACAGGGGGCTGAAGCTTTCTTT. It translates to CASCLGQGAEAFF.

This chain connects TRBV10-2 to TRBJ2-2; D perhaps matches TRBD2 (6 bases). Trimming left V 3 bases short and J 4 bases short, with 21 bases between. Germline V CDR1 and CDR2: WSHSY, SAAADI. This CDR3 is built from 18 residues. CDR3 amino acids: CASSDIAPGPGGTGELFF. DNA of the CDR3: TGCGCCAGCAGTGATATCGCCCCAGGTCCCGGGGGCACCGGGGAGCTGTTTTTT.

The V call is TRBV6-1, the J call TRBJ2-7, with 9 bases lining up with TRBD1. The germline CDR1 and CDR2 sequences are MNHNS and SASEGT. CDR3 size: 15 residues. V gave up 1 base and J gave up 4 bases; unmatched junction bases: 5. DNA for the CDR3: TGTGCCAGCAGTGAAGATGGGACAGGGTGGTACGAGCAGTACTTC. Amino acids: CASSEDGTGWYEQYF.